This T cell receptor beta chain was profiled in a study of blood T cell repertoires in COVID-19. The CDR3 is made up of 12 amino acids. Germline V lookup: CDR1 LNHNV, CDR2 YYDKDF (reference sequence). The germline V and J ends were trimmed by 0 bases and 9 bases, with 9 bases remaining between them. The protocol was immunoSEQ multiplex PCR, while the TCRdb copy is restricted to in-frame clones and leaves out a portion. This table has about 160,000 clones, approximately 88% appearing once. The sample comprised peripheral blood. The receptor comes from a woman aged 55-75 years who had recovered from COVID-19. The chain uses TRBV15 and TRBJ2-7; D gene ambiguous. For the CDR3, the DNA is TGTGCCACCAGCAGAGATGTCGGAGTGCAGTACTTC. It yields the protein CATSRDVGVQYF. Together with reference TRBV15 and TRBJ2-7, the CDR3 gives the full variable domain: DAMVIQNPRYQVTQFGKPVTLSCSQTLNHNVMYWYQQKSSQAPKLLFHYYDKDFNNEADTPDNFQSRRPNTSFCFLDIRSPGLGDTAMYLCATSRDVGVQYFGPGTRLTVT.